The 27 T cell receptor beta chains below were found in one sample sequenced in a study of cytomegalovirus exposure and HLA in healthy donors. Amplification used 60 Vbeta primers and 13 Jbeta primers. The protocol was immunoSEQ multiplex PCR, while the TCRdb copy is restricted to in-frame clones and leaves out a portion. The profile shows roughly 220,000 clones, roughly three quarters of them singletons. The sample taken for sequencing was PBMCs. Receptor source: a man in his forties or fifties in good health and CMV-seronegative.

The V gene is TRBV27, the J gene TRBJ2-1; 9 nucleotides line up with TRBD1. There are 15 residues in the CDR3. Germline lookup yields CDR1 MNHEY and CDR2 SMNVEV (reference sequence). Unmatched junction bases numbered 6, after V lost 2 bases and J lost 7 bases. The CDR3 bases are TGTGCCAGCAGTTTACCGGGACAGGGAAGAAATGAGCAGTTCTTC. Its protein is CASSLPGQGRNEQFF.

With regard to this clone: At one end, the junction sequence differs from germline, possibly due to a read error. The V and J genes are TRBV7-7 and TRBJ1-6; D perhaps matches TRBD1 (5 bases). CDR3 size: 18 residues. Per the germline V gene, CDR1 is SSHAT and CDR2 is FNYEAQ (reference sequence). CDR3 protein: CASSLGRGRVKPNSPLHF. The CDR3 DNA reads as TGTGCTAGCAGCTTAGGTCGTGGCAGGGTGAAGCCAAATTCACCCCTCCACTTT. Looking up the rest from reference TRBV7-7 and TRBJ1-6 gives the full variable domain: GAGVSQSPRYKVTKRGQDVTLRCDPISSHATLYWYQQALGQGPEFLTYFNYEAQPDKSGLPSDRFSAERPEGSISTLTIQRTEQRDSAMYRCASSLGRGRVKPNSPLHFGNGTRLTVT.

This sequence joins TRBV2 and TRBJ2-5, with 10 bases matching TRBD2. Trimming cost V 5 bases and J 4 bases; bases outside gene matches: 7. CDR1 and CDR2 (germline): SNHLY, FYNNEI. The CDR3 has 15 residues. CDR3 bases: TGTGCCAGCAGTTTGGGGCTAGCGGGGGTAGAGACCCAGTACTTC. It codes for CASSLGLAGVETQYF.

A few counts support this clone. The chain uses TRBV28 and TRBJ2-3, with D hard to call. V was cut by 5 bases and J by 2 bases, with 5 bases left in between. Per the germline V gene, CDR1 is MDHEN and CDR2 is SYDVKM. The CDR3 contains 12 residues. CDR3: CASSTPTDTQYF. The CDR3 DNA is TGTGCCAGCAGTACTCCCACAGATACGCAGTATTTT.

This rearrangement joins TRBV15 to TRBJ1-1, with D tentatively TRBD1 (6 bases). Trimming removed 4 bases at V and 8 bases at J, with 17 bases between. Per germline, CDR1 LNHNV and CDR2 YYDKDF (reference sequence). CDR3 length: 14 amino acids. The CDR3 is CATSKGRQQGEAFF. For the CDR3, the DNA is TGTGCCACCAGCAAGGGGAGACAGCAGGGGGAAGCTTTCTTT.

The V and J genes are TRBV10-2 and TRBJ2-7; 11 nucleotides align to TRBD2. Germline assignment: CDR1 WSHSY and CDR2 SAAADI. Germline trimming cut 4 bases from V and 2 bases from J; bases unmatched to any gene: 10. CDR3 length: 17 amino acids. The CDR3 loop reads CASSGGLAGGDTYEQYF. CDR3 in DNA: TGCGCCAGCAGTGGGGGCCTAGCGGGAGGAGACACCTACGAGCAGTACTTC.

The chain links TRBV25-1 to TRBJ2-7; TRBD2 might be the D (5 bases). This CDR3 is built from 13 residues. Germline assignment: CDR1 MGHDK and CDR2 SYGVNS. The ends were cut back, 7 bases at V and 7 bases at J, with 17 bases in the middle. CDR3 DNA sequence: TGTGCCAGCAACTCCGGGTCAACGGGAGAGCAGTACTTC. Translated: CASNSGSTGEQYF.

The table lists this clone with a count of one. V usage is TRBV4-1 and J usage is TRBJ1-6; no clear D. CDR3 length: 15 amino acids. Between the trimmed V and J ends, which lost 3 bases and 10 bases, there was a span of 16 bases. The germline gives CDR1 MGHRA, CDR2 YSYEKL. Here the CDR3 reads CASSQHFVLSSPLHF. In DNA, the CDR3 is TGCGCCAGCAGCCAGCACTTCGTTCTATCGTCACCCCTCCACTTT.

V is TRBV5-1 and J is TRBJ2-1; D remains ambiguous. The CDR3 contains 13 residues. V gave up 0 bases and J gave up 12 bases, with 13 bases separating them. The germline gives CDR1 SGHRS, CDR2 YFSETQ. The CDR3 DNA reads as TGCGCCAGCAGCTTGGTTTCCCTAACTGGGCAGTTCTTC. Translated, it gives CASSLVSLTGQFF.

There are a few counts of this clone. J is TRBJ2-1 and V is TRBV5-1; the match to TRBD2 covers 9 bases. Trimming at V came to 2 bases and at J to 0 bases, leaving 3 bases not matched to a gene. Germline V gene data show CDR1 as SGHRS and CDR2 as YFSETQ. This CDR3 region has 16 residues. The CDR3 DNA reads as TGCGCCAGCAGCTTCATAGCGGGAGCCTCCTACAATGAGCAGTTCTTC. Amino acids: CASSFIAGASYNEQFF.

V usage is TRBV4-1 and J usage is TRBJ2-3; 12 nucleotides line up with TRBD2. V dropped 5 bases and J dropped 5; count of bases not matched to a gene: 5. Germline V CDR1 and CDR2: MGHRA, YSYEKL. This CDR3 comprises 15 residues. The chain's CDR3 is CASSITTSGRDTQYF. For the CDR3, the DNA is TGCGCCAGCAGCATAACGACTAGCGGGAGAGATACGCAGTATTTT.

Only one count was recorded for this clone. This chain connects TRBV5-1 to TRBJ2-1; 8 nucleotides agree with TRBD1. The CDR3 is made up of 15 amino acids. Germline CDR1 is SGHRS and CDR2 is YFSETQ. J was trimmed by 3 bases and V by 4 bases; bases with no gene match: 6. The CDR3 nucleotides read TGCGCCAGCAGCAAGTCGGGACAGGACTACAATGAGCAGTTCTTC. Amino acid sequence: CASSKSGQDYNEQFF.

This chain joins TRBV27 and TRBJ2-4; TRBD2 agrees at 10 bases. Germline V lookup: CDR1 MNHEY, CDR2 SMNVEV (reference sequence). The CDR3 length is 17 residues. The V and J ends lost 4 bases and 9 bases, in that order; junction bases with no gene match: 15. The chain's CDR3 is CASSSPRTSGARGIQYF. The CDR3 region has the DNA TGTGCCAGCAGTTCGCCTCGGACTAGCGGAGCTCGGGGCATTCAGTACTTC.

This clone was counted between two and nine times. The chain combines TRBV6-1 with TRBJ1-1; 9 bases map to TRBD1. The CDR3 is made up of 15 amino acids. Trimming cost V 3 bases and J 0 bases; bases outside gene matches: 2. Germline V gene sequence: CDR1 MNHNS, CDR2 SASEGT. The CDR3 DNA is TGTGCCAGCAGTGAGGACAGGGGTCTGAACACTGAAGCTTTCTTT. Translated, it gives CASSEDRGLNTEAFF.

J is TRBJ1-2 and V is TRBV4-2; no firm D call. With 0 bases removed from V and 4 bases from J, the gap between germline ends came to 12 bases. In germline, CDR1 is LGHNA, CDR2 YNFKEQ. The CDR3 totals 15 residues. This CDR3 is CASSQETGSSYGYTF. As DNA, the CDR3 is TGTGCCAGCAGCCAAGAAACCGGGTCCAGCTATGGCTACACCTTC.

The chain is built from TRBV19 and TRBJ1-2, with unresolved D. V lost 3 bases and J 1 base, leaving 9 bases between the germline ends. Germline CDR1 reads LNHDA; CDR2 reads SQIVND (reference sequence). This CDR3 region has 14 residues. CDR3: CASSIGLINYGYTF. The DNA of the CDR3 is TGTGCCAGTAGTATTGGGCTCATTAACTATGGCTACACCTTC. Full variable domain (rest looked up from reference TRBV19 and TRBJ1-2): DGGITQSPKYLFRKEGQNVTLSCEQNLNHDAMYWYRQDPGQGLRLIYYSQIVNDFQKGDIAEGYSVSREKKESFPLTVTSAQKNPTAFYLCASSIGLINYGYTFGSGTRLTVV.

V usage is TRBV5-1 and J usage is TRBJ2-2, with D perhaps TRBD2 (5 bases). CDR1 and CDR2 from the germline V gene are SGHRS and YFSETQ. V lost 2 bases, J lost 5 bases, and 13 bases lay in between. The CDR3 covers 15 residues. The CDR3 DNA follows: TGCGCCAGCAGCTTCCTGGGAGTTGATACCGGGGAGCTGTTTTTT. This translates into CASSFLGVDTGELFF.

The chain employs TRBV6-6 and TRBJ2-7, with TRBD1 matching over 9 bases. V shed 0 bases, J shed 5 bases, and the junction held 8 bases outside the gene matches. CDR3 size: 16 residues. CDR1 is MNHNY, CDR2 SVGAGI, per germline (reference sequence). CDR3 amino acids: CASSYSIGQGRNEQYF. CDR3 coding DNA: TGTGCCAGCAGTTACTCGATAGGACAGGGGCGTAACGAGCAGTACTTC.

The chain links TRBV7-3 to TRBJ1-1; 7 positions match TRBD1. CDR1 SGHTA and CDR2 FQGTGA come from the germline V gene. J was trimmed by 4 bases and V by 4 bases; bases with no gene match: 0. There are 12 residues in the CDR3. CDR3 sequence (DNA): TGTGCCAGCAGCTCAGGGGGCACTGAAGCTTTCTTT. Translated: CASSSGGTEAFF. Together with reference TRBV7-3 and TRBJ1-1, the CDR3 gives the full variable domain: GAGVSQTPSNKVTEKGKYVELRCDPISGHTALYWYRQSLGQGPEFLIYFQGTGAADDSGLPNDRFFAVRPEGSVSTLKIQRTERGDSAVYLCASSSGGTEAFFGQGTRLTVV.

This clone was counted between two and nine times. The genes are TRBV5-1 and TRBJ2-5; TRBD2 is a possible D gene (7 bases). This CDR3 comprises 15 residues. Germline-derived CDR1 and CDR2 are SGHRS and YFSETQ. V shed 0 bases and J shed 2 bases, with 11 bases lying between them. CDR3 region: CASSLEGGGQETQYF. In DNA, the CDR3 is TGCGCCAGCAGCTTGGAGGGGGGAGGGCAAGAGACCCAGTACTTC.

This chain joins TRBV28 and TRBJ2-5; D is unresolved. This CDR3 has 11 amino acids. Trimming pared 7 bases from V and 7 bases from J, leaving 10 bases between. The germline gives CDR1 MDHEN, CDR2 SYDVKM. This chain's CDR3 is CASNGGGTQYF. The CDR3 DNA follows: TGTGCCAGCAACGGCGGCGGGACCCAGTACTTC.

On this clone: The same CDR3 also results from other DNA sequences found in this sample. The gene calls are TRBV6-6 and TRBJ1-1; 8 nucleotides align to TRBD1. V shed 5 bases, J shed 5 bases, and the junction held 4 bases outside the gene matches. This CDR3 spans 13 amino acids. Germline-derived CDR1 and CDR2 are MNHNY and SVGAGI (reference sequence). This CDR3 is CASSLTGGTEAFF. In DNA, the CDR3 is TGTGCCAGCAGTCTTACAGGGGGGACTGAAGCTTTCTTT.

The chain has TRBV5-8 and TRBJ2-1; D may be TRBD2 (6 bases). V shed 4 bases and J shed 5 bases, with 16 bases lying between them. This CDR3 comprises 15 residues. CDR1 and CDR2 from the germline V gene are SGHTS and YDEGEE. This CDR3 reads CASSRGTSYNNEQFF. The CDR3 DNA reads TGTGCCAGCAGCCGAGGCACTAGCTACAACAATGAGCAGTTCTTC.

The chain employs TRBV27 and TRBJ2-3; a possible D gene is TRBD2 (5 bases). Germline values: CDR1 MNHEY, CDR2 SMNVEV (reference sequence). There are 17 residues in the CDR3. The V and J ends lost 5 bases and 1 base respectively, with 19 bases between them. The CDR3 bases are TGTGCCAGCAGTCACGAGTGGGAGACGAGGGGCACAGATACGCAGTATTTT. Its protein is CASSHEWETRGTDTQYF.

This clone was seen just once. The CDR3 here is CASSRGQVFYEQYF. The DNA of the CDR3 is TGTGCCAGCAGCAGGGGTCAGGTTTTCTACGAGCAGTACTTC. This chain connects TRBV28 to TRBJ2-7, with D possibly being TRBD1 (6 bases). The germline CDR1 and CDR2 sequences are MDHEN and SYDVKM. The V gene lost 6 bases and the J gene lost 3 bases, with 15 bases spanning the gap. CDR3 length: 14 residues.

This clone appeared a few times. This chain uses TRBV27 with TRBJ2-1; a weak D match, TRBD2 (6 bases). The CDR3 is 13 residues long. CDR1 MNHEY and CDR2 SMNVEV come from the germline V gene (reference sequence). With 3 bases removed from V and 7 bases from J, the gap between germline ends came to 10 bases. CDR3 in DNA: TGTGCCAGCAGTTTTGGAGGGTTGAATGAGCAGTTCTTC. Translating it yields CASSFGGLNEQFF.

This clone is a singleton in its sample. The CDR3 nucleotides read TGTGCCAGCAGTTTGGCCAGGGGAACCTATGGCTACACCTTC. Translation gives CASSLARGTYGYTF. This chain joins TRBV28 and TRBJ1-2, with D tentatively TRBD1 (6 bases). The CDR3 length is 14 residues. Germline CDR1 MDHEN, CDR2 SYDVKM. V was pared by 3 bases and J by 4 bases, with 12 bases between.